The rows below give T cell receptor beta chains drawn from one sample of a study of OX40 agonist ivuxolimab in advanced cancers. TCRdb's table, derived via immunoSEQ multiplex PCR, lists solely in-frame clones and lacks some. The data show some 50,000 clones, approximately 80% seen once. The input for sequencing was CD4+ or CD8+ T cells sorted from blood, taken in a trial of the OX40 agonist ivuxolimab. Receptors were obtained from an adult with an advanced solid tumor such as melanoma, head and neck, liver or kidney cancer. CDR3s include the opening cysteine and the closing phenylalanine or tryptophan. The D gene is left open where the match is weak. Not every row has a clone size; where given, it reads once, few, many or a size class.

>TRBV7-8|once|TRBJ1-2|.
TGTGCCAGCAGCTTAGAGGGTTACTATGGCTACACCTTC
CASSLEGYYGYTF
>TRBV6-5|.|TRBJ2-2|.
TGTGCCAGCAGGGGAACGGGAACCGGGGAGCTGTTTTTT
CASRGTGTGELFF
>TRBV5-6|.|TRBJ1-1|.
TGTGCCAGCAGCCAATTCCGCAGGGGAGCTTTCTTT
CASSQFRRGAFF
>TRBV19|.|TRBJ2-7|.
TGTGCCAGTTCCCGTTGGCTTGACTACGAGCAGTACTTC
CASSRWLDYEQYF
>TRBV18|.|TRBJ2-1|TRBD1
TGTGCCAGCTCACCACCGGGACAGGGTAATGAGCAGTTCTTC
CASSPPGQGNEQFF
>TRBV15|.|TRBJ1-3|.
TGTGCCACCAGCGGAGGCTCTGGAAACACCATATATTTT
CATSGGSGNTIYF
>TRBV19|once|TRBJ2-7|TRBD1
TGTGCCCTGAGGACAGGGGTCGAGCAGTACTTC
CALRTGVEQYF
>TRBV4-2|.|TRBJ1-5|.
TGTGCCAGCAGCCAAGAACGGGGAGAAGCTCAGCCCCAGCATTTT
CASSQERGEAQPQHF
>TRBV10-1|.|TRBJ1-6|.
TGCGCCACCTTGACTGCGTACTCACCCCTCCACTTT
CATLTAYSPLHF
>TRBV11-2|.|TRBJ2-3|.
TGTGCCAGCAGCTTAGCCTGGGAGGCAGATACGCAGTATTTT
CASSLAWEADTQYF
>TRBV29-1|.|TRBJ1-2|TRBD1
TGCAGCGTTTCCCCCGGGACAGGGGAGAATGGCTACACCTTC
CSVSPGTGENGYTF
>TRBV28|.|TRBJ2-5|TRBD2
TGTGCCAGCAGTCTTAGGACTAGCGGGGGAGAGACCCAGTACTTC
CASSLRTSGGETQYF
>TRBV28|.|TRBJ2-7|.
TGTGCCAGCAGTTTCCCCGAGGCCGAGCAGTACTTC
CASSFPEAEQYF
>TRBV4-1|few|TRBJ2-7|.
TGCGCCAGCAGCCAAGAGCCCACCGACCGCTACGAGCAGTACTTC
CASSQEPTDRYEQYF
>TRBV5-6|.|TRBJ2-7|TRBD2
TGTGCCAGCAGCTTTGGAGCGGGAGCCTACGAGCAGTACTTC
CASSFGAGAYEQYF
>TRBV6-6|.|TRBJ2-7|.
TGTGCCAGCAGTTACGGAGGGGAGACCTACGAGCAGTACTTC
CASSYGGETYEQYF
>TRBV29-1|.|TRBJ2-5|TRBD1
TGCAGCGTTGAAGCCCTCTACCGGGACAGGGATGAGGAGACCCAGTACTTC
CSVEALYRDRDEETQYF
>TRBV6-5|.|TRBJ2-3|TRBD2
TGTGCCAGCAGAATCGGGGGGGCTATAGATACGCAGTATTTT
CASRIGGAIDTQYF
>TRBV13|.|TRBJ2-1|.
TGTGCCAGCAGCTCACACAGGCTGGGCGGCGGAACCTCCTACAATGAGCAGTTCTTC
CASSSHRLGGGTSYNEQFF
>TRBV13|.|TRBJ1-5|.
TGTGCCAGCAGCTTAGGGCAGGGAGGCGGTCAGCCCCAGCATTTT
CASSLGQGGGQPQHF
>TRBV10-3|.|TRBJ1-1|.
TGTGCCATCACCTCAGGCTCGGGGGAAGCTTTCTTT
CAITSGSGEAFF
>TRBV10-2|.|TRBJ2-1|TRBD2
TGCGCCAGCAGTGTAACCGGGACTACTACCAACAATGAGCAGTTCTTC
CASSVTGTTTNNEQFF
>TRBV28|.|TRBJ2-5|.
TGTGCCAGCAGTTTAATGGGGGAGGAGACCCAGTACTTC
CASSLMGEETQYF
>TRBV25-1|.|TRBJ2-1|.
TGTGCCAGCAGTCCTTCCGGGACTTCAGCCTACAATGAGCAGTTCTTC
CASSPSGTSAYNEQFF
>TRBV27|.|TRBJ2-1|TRBD1
TGTGCCAGCAGTCCCAGGGTGCAGGGGGACAATGAGCAGTTCTTC
CASSPRVQGDNEQFF
>TRBV27|.|TRBJ2-2|TRBD1
TGTGCCAGCAGTTTAGTATCCTACAGGGGCCCCGGGGAGCTGTTTTTT
CASSLVSYRGPGELFF
>TRBV6-5|.|TRBJ1-2|TRBD1
TGTGCCAGCAGTTCGGGACAGGGGAGGATAAGCTATGGCTACACCTTC
CASSSGQGRISYGYTF
>TRBV7-2|once|TRBJ2-7|.
TGTGCCAGCAGCTTAGTAGGGACCGCATCCTACGAGCAGTACTTC
CASSLVGTASYEQYF
>TRBV7-8|once|TRBJ2-3|TRBD1
TGTGCCAGCAGCTTAGCGGGACAGGGGACCGCAGATACGCAGTATTTT
CASSLAGQGTADTQYF
>TRBV29-1|.|TRBJ1-4|.
TGCAGCGGCCTACAGGGAAACGGCCAAAAACTGTTTTTT
CSGLQGNGQKLFF
>TRBV27|.|TRBJ2-5|.
TGTGCCAGTCGAGCCGCTCCGGGGACCCAGTACTTC
CASRAAPGTQYF
>TRBV15|.|TRBJ2-1|TRBD2
TGTGCCACCAGCAGATCGGGGAATCTAGCGGGAGTAGGCAATGAGCAGTTCTTC
CATSRSGNLAGVGNEQFF
>TRBV7-9|.|TRBJ2-5|.
TGTGCCAGCAGGAGCGCGACGATCGAGGAAGGGGTCCAAGAGACCCAGTACTTC
CASRSATIEEGVQETQYF
>TRBV6-5|few|TRBJ2-1|.
TGTGCCAGCAGTTACGGCGCAGACTACAATGAGCAGTTCTTC
CASSYGADYNEQFF
>TRBV5-5|.|TRBJ2-1|TRBD1
TGTGCCAGCAGCTTGACAGGGGGTGAGCAGTTCTTC
CASSLTGGEQFF
>TRBV9|few|TRBJ2-3|.
TGTGCCAGCAGCGTAGAATCGGGGACGGATACGCAGTATTTT
CASSVESGTDTQYF